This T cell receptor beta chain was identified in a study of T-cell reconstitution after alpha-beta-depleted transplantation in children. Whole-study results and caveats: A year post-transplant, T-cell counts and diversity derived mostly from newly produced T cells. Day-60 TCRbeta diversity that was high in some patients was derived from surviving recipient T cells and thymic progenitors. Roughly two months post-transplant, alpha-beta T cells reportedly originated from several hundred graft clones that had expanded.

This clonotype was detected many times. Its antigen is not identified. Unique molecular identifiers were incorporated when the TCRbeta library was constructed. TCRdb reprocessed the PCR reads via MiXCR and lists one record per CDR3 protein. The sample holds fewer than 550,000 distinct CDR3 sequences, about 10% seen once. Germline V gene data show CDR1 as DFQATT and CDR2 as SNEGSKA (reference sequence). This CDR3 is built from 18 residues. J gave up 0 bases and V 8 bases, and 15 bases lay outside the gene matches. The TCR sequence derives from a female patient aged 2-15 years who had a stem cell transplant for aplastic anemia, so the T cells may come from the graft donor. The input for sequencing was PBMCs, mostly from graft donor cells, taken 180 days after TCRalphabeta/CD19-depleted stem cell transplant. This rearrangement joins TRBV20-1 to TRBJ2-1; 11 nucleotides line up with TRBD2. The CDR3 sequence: CSFIAGGPRSSSYNEQFF. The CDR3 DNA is TGCAGTTTTATAGCGGGAGGGCCCCGATCCAGCTCCTACAATGAGCAGTTCTTC.